The next 10 T cell receptor beta chains were all read from a single sample in a study of shared clonotypes between healthy human individuals. The naive CD8 subset, CD45RO-negative cells positively selected for CCR7, excluded terminally differentiated effector memory CD45RA+ cells. Here immunoSEQ multiplex PCR was the method, and the copy in TCRdb shows in-frame clones only, minus some. Of roughly 590,000 clones in the sample, around 95% were seen once. The material sequenced was naive CD8+ T cells sorted from blood. These receptors were collected from a woman in her twenties or thirties in good health.

The chain couples TRBV15 to TRBJ2-1, with TRBD2 matching over 15 bases. V dropped 3 bases and J dropped 5; count of bases not matched to a gene: 5. Germline loops: CDR1 LNHNV, CDR2 YYDKDF (reference sequence). The CDR3 is 17 residues long. CDR3 amino acids: CATSSWTSGRVNNEQFF. In DNA, the CDR3 is TGTGCCACCAGCAGTTGGACTAGCGGGAGGGTGAACAATGAGCAGTTCTTC.

The chain employs TRBV5-4 and TRBJ2-7; no firm D call. Germline V gene data show CDR1 as SGHNT and CDR2 as YYREEE (reference sequence). The CDR3 has 15 amino acids. V was pared by 1 base and J by 1 base, with 12 bases between. The CDR3 loop is CASSLKRGSSYEQYF. DNA of the CDR3: TGTGCCAGCAGCTTGAAACGCGGCTCATCCTACGAGCAGTACTTC.

This chain uses TRBV7-2 with TRBJ2-3; TRBD2 is a possible D gene (6 bases). V lost 5 bases, J lost 3 bases, and 24 bases lay in between. CDR3 length equals 18 residues. Germline loops: CDR1 SGHTA, CDR2 FQGNSA. In nucleotides, the CDR3 is TGTGCCAGCAGCCCTTATTTTAGCGTGGGAGGTCCGACAGATACGCAGTATTTT. Translated: CASSPYFSVGGPTDTQYF.

The rearrangement uses TRBV10-3 and TRBJ2-1, with D unresolved. Per the germline V gene, CDR1 is ENHRY and CDR2 is SYGVKD. Trimming cost V 0 bases and J 7 bases, with 4 bases left between them. This CDR3 has 12 residues. CDR3 sequence: CAISESRNEQFF. The CDR3 bases are TGTGCCATCAGTGAGTCACGGAATGAGCAGTTCTTC.

This clone has just a few counts. CDR3 in amino acids: CASSLASGNTEAFF. CDR3 sequence (DNA): TGTGCCAGCAGCTTGGCCTCGGGGAACACTGAAGCTTTCTTT. The gene calls are TRBV5-6 and TRBJ1-1, with D hard to call. Germline V gene data show CDR1 as SGHDT and CDR2 as YYEEEE. V was cut by 0 bases and J by 1 base, with 7 bases left in between. The CDR3 consists of 14 residues.

V is TRBV5-6 and J is TRBJ1-2; TRBD1 matches 10 bases. CDR3 size: 17 residues. CDR1 SGHDT and CDR2 YYEEEE come from the germline V gene. With 0 bases clipped from V and 6 bases from J, the junction kept 11 bases outside the gene matches. CDR3 residues: CASSLVGQGPLSDGYTF. In DNA, the CDR3 is TGTGCCAGCAGCTTGGTGGGACAGGGGCCTCTAAGCGATGGCTACACCTTC.

With regard to this clone: The same CDR3 also results from other DNA sequences found in this sample. The J gene is TRBJ2-1, the V gene TRBV6-5, with a possible D match to TRBD2 (6 bases). Trimming left V 5 bases short and J 0 bases short, with 11 bases between. This CDR3 region has 15 residues. Germline values: CDR1 MNHEY, CDR2 SVGAGI. Written as DNA, the CDR3 is TGTGCCAGCAGTCCGAGCGGGTCCTCCTACAATGAGCAGTTCTTC. It is translated as CASSPSGSSYNEQFF.

The chain recombines TRBV14 with TRBJ1-5, with D possibly being TRBD1 (5 bases). Germline lookup yields CDR1 SGHDN and CDR2 FVKESK. V lost 2 bases to trimming and J lost 10 bases, with 12 bases between them. The CDR3 runs to 13 residues. In DNA form, the CDR3 reads TGTGCCAGCAGCCAAACCCCTTGGGGCCCCCAGCATTTT. Its translation: CASSQTPWGPQHF.

V and J are TRBV28 and TRBJ2-1; D possibly corresponds to TRBD1 (6 bases). The V end lost 2 bases, the J end lost 8 bases, and 19 bases lay between the germline ends. CDR1 is MDHEN and CDR2 is SYDVKM in the germline V gene. The CDR3 spans 16 residues. Here the CDR3 DNA reads TGTGCCAGCAGTTTACTTGCAGGGGCGAGAGCCGATGAGCAGTTCTTC. Its protein is CASSLLAGARADEQFF.

The V and J genes are TRBV20-1 and TRBJ1-1; no clear D. V was cut by 3 bases and J by 8 bases, with 7 bases left in between. Germline CDR1 and CDR2: DFQATT and SNEGSKA (reference sequence). The CDR3 has 10 amino acids. In nucleotides, the CDR3 is TGCAGTGCTAGTGGGCCGGAAGCTTTCTTT. Its protein product is CSASGPEAFF.